This T cell receptor beta chain is from a study of PD-L1 blockade in urothelial cancer. Study information: Of approximately 29 patients, about 25 were males with bladder-origin urothelial cancer. Blood drawn 3 weeks (second dose) and 6 weeks after treatment start was analyzed. Per blood sample, T cells had a median of 141,255.

From germline, CDR1 is DFQATT and CDR2 SNEGSKA (reference sequence). V was pared by 6 bases and J by 8 bases, with 13 bases between. CDR3 length equals 11 residues. Pretreatment and on-treatment samples were taken, numbering 1 to 8 per patient. Repertoires were generated with immunoSEQ multiplex PCR, while TCRdb's copy carries only in-frame clones and drops some. This repertoire shows under 130,000 clones, about 85% found once; its top ten account for roughly 2.3%. V usage is TRBV20-1 and J usage is TRBJ1-2; D possibly corresponds to TRBD1 (5 bases). The TCR sequence derives from a man in his fifties with urothelial cancer. The sequenced sample was PBMCs, obtained around atezolizumab (anti-PD-L1) treatment. The CDR3 sequence: CSADTPDGYTF. DNA of the CDR3: TGCAGTGCGGACACTCCCGACGGCTACACCTTC.